This T cell receptor beta chain was sequenced during a study of vaccination and CD4 T cells after COVID-19. The CDR3 is 13 amino acids. The V gene lost 6 bases and the J gene lost 2 bases, with 9 bases spanning the gap. Germline V gene lookup returns CDR1 LNHDA and CDR2 SQIVND (reference sequence). Cultured CD4+ T-cell DNA underwent Oncomine TCR Beta short-read sequencing. TCRdb itself ran the PCR reads through MiXCR, one entry per CDR3 protein. The sample holds approximately 11,000 distinct CDR3 sequences, roughly 26% seen once. As for treatment: approximately 9-day PBMC culture with coronavirus spike peptide pools or control peptides (ViraFEST assay). This clonotype was seen more than once but under ten times. What it binds is not known.

This clonotype was sampled from a human donor with COVID-19. The rearrangement uses TRBV19 and TRBJ2-3, with D hard to call. The material sequenced was cultured CD4+ T cells from blood. The CDR3 sequence: CASSFTITDTQYF. The DNA of the CDR3 is TGTGCCAGTAGCTTTACCATCACAGATACGCAGTATTTT.